The rows below give T cell receptor beta chains drawn from one sample of a study of shared clonotypes between healthy human individuals. Data came from immunoSEQ multiplex PCR; TCRdb stores just in-frame clones and leaves some out. Of over a million clones listed, around 74% are singletons. Sequenced input: memory CD4+ T cells sorted from blood. These receptors all come from a man aged 18 to 35 in good health. Each CDR3 is given with its conserved first and last residue. Each record gives: J gene, clone size, V gene, D gene, CDR3 protein, CDR3 DNA. D genes are given only for firm matches. Clone size is not always given. Where it is, it says once, few, many or a class for expanded clones.

TRBJ2-5 | . | TRBV6-1 | TRBD2 | CASSESPGLAGGRMYQETQYF | TGTGCCAGCAGTGAAAGCCCGGGACTAGCGGGGGGCAGGATGTACCAAGAGACCCAGTACTTC
TRBJ2-1 | . | TRBV30 | . | CAWRASKSDRTQHYNEQFF | TGTGCCTGGAGGGCATCAAAGTCAGACAGGACTCAACACTACAATGAGCAGTTCTTC
TRBJ2-1 | . | TRBV11-2 | . | CASSQSWDYNEQFF | TGTGCCAGCAGCCAGAGTTGGGACTACAATGAGCAGTTCTTC
TRBJ2-3 | . | TRBV30 | . | CAWSSADTQYF | TGTGCCTGGAGTTCGGCAGATACGCAGTATTTT
TRBJ1-1 | . | TRBV5-5 | . | CASSPAGFMNTEAFF | TGTGCCAGCAGCCCGGCAGGTTTCATGAACACTGAAGCTTTCTTT
TRBJ2-3 | few | TRBV7-9 | . | CASSLGRFGASSTDTQYF | TGTGCCAGCAGCTTAGGGCGCTTCGGGGCTTCTAGCACAGATACGCAGTATTTT
TRBJ1-3 | once | TRBV11-2 | . | CASSPGKGNTIYF | TGTGCCAGCAGCCCTGGCAAAGGAAACACCATATATTTT
TRBJ1-6 | . | TRBV5-1 | . | CASSFIQGPNSPLHF | TGCGCCAGCAGCTTTATTCAGGGGCCTAATTCACCCCTCCACTTT
TRBJ2-3 | . | TRBV21-1 | . | CASNKSGGAPADTQYF | TGTGCCAGCAATAAAAGCGGGGGGGCTCCCGCAGATACGCAGTATTTT
TRBJ2-1 | many | TRBV30 | . | CAWSPGIYEQFF | TGTGCCTGGAGCCCCGGTATCTATGAGCAGTTCTTC
TRBJ1-4 | . | TRBV29-1 | . | CSVTNRAANEKLFF | TGCAGCGTTACAAACAGGGCGGCTAATGAAAAACTGTTTTTT
TRBJ1-3 | . | TRBV11-2 | . | CASSLERTIYF | TGTGCCAGCAGCTTAGAGCGCACCATATATTTT
TRBJ2-1 | . | TRBV11-2 | . | CASSFAWRDNEQFF | TGTGCCAGCAGCTTCGCCTGGAGGGACAATGAGCAGTTCTTC
TRBJ2-1 | . | TRBV11-3 | TRBD2 | CASSLASGNEQFF | TGTGCCAGCAGCTTGGCTAGCGGAAATGAGCAGTTCTTC
TRBJ1-1 | . | TRBV2 | . | CASSVWTNTEAFF | TGTGCCAGCAGTGTGTGGACGAACACTGAAGCTTTCTTT
TRBJ2-7 | . | TRBV4-2 | TRBD2 | CASSQVRGLAEGEQYF | TGTGCCAGCAGCCAAGTACGGGGACTAGCCGAGGGCGAGCAGTACTTC
TRBJ2-2 | . | TRBV6-5 | TRBD1 | CASSWDRSGELFF | TGTGCCAGCAGTTGGGACAGATCCGGGGAGCTGTTTTTT
TRBJ2-7 | . | TRBV6-1 | . | CASSDPSRRLDYEQYF | TGTGCCAGCAGTGATCCCTCGAGAAGGCTAGACTACGAGCAGTACTTC
TRBJ1-5 | . | TRBV27 | . | CASSPQASNQPQHF | TGTGCCAGCAGTCCTCAGGCTTCCAATCAGCCCCAGCATTTT
TRBJ2-1 | . | TRBV7-2 | . | CASSSFRFNEQFF | TGTGCCAGCAGCAGCTTTCGGTTCAATGAGCAGTTCTTC
TRBJ2-1 | . | TRBV21-1 | . | CASKPRGRAGEQFF | TGTGCCAGCAAACCTAGAGGGAGGGCCGGAGAGCAGTTCTTC
TRBJ1-1 | . | TRBV28 | . | CASSFSDRLNTEAFF | TGTGCCAGCAGTTTCTCCGACAGGCTGAACACTGAAGCTTTCTTT
TRBJ1-3 | . | TRBV10-3 | . | CAISDPDRSSGNTIYF | TGTGCCATCAGTGATCCAGACAGGAGCTCTGGAAACACCATATATTTT
TRBJ2-6 | . | TRBV7-8 | . | CASSYYRGSGANVLTF | TGTGCCAGCAGCTATTATCGGGGCTCTGGGGCCAACGTCCTGACTTTC
TRBJ2-3 | . | TRBV7-2 | . | CASSLAVLDTQYF | TGTGCCAGCAGCTTAGCGGTATTAGATACGCAGTATTTT
TRBJ2-1 | . | TRBV27 | TRBD1 | CASSLTGRDRGFSEQFF | TGTGCCAGCAGTTTAACAGGTCGGGACAGGGGATTCAGTGAGCAGTTCTTC
TRBJ1-1 | many | TRBV10-2 | . | CASSDRGRLMNTEAFF | TGCGCCAGCAGTGATAGGGGCCGGCTCATGAACACTGAAGCTTTCTTT
TRBJ2-7 | once | TRBV4-3 | TRBD2 | CASSHSSGSGSAYEQYF | TGCGCCAGCAGCCACTCTAGCGGGAGTGGTAGCGCCTACGAGCAGTACTTC
TRBJ2-3 | . | TRBV29-1 | . | CSVGATLTDTQYF | TGCAGCGTTGGGGCGACTCTCACAGATACGCAGTATTTT
TRBJ2-7 | . | TRBV5-1 | . | CASSLQGDYSEQYF | TGCGCCAGCAGTCTTCAGGGGGACTACTCCGAGCAGTACTTC
TRBJ2-4 | few | TRBV5-4 | TRBD1 | CASSLIVGQGQTKNIQYF | TGTGCCAGCAGCTTGATAGTGGGACAGGGTCAGACCAAAAACATTCAGTACTTC
TRBJ1-2 | . | TRBV25-1 | . | CASSESRAGGSHGYTF | TGTGCCAGCAGTGAAAGTAGAGCGGGGGGATCTCATGGCTACACCTTC
TRBJ1-3 | . | TRBV5-1 | . | CASSLGSSTGNTIYF | TGCGCCAGCAGCTTGGGGTCCTCAACTGGAAACACCATATATTTT
TRBJ1-3 | . | TRBV11-2 | . | CASSLDDQWNTIYF | TGTGCCAGCAGCTTAGATGACCAGTGGAACACCATATATTTT
TRBJ2-1 | few | TRBV7-2 | TRBD1 | CASSFGGTGANEQFF | TGTGCCAGCAGCTTTGGGGGGACAGGAGCGAATGAGCAGTTCTTC
TRBJ2-2 | . | TRBV21-1 | . | CASSKGTHDNTGELFF | TGTGCCAGCAGCAAAGGTACACATGATAACACCGGGGAGCTGTTTTTT
TRBJ1-1 | . | TRBV18 | TRBD1 | CASSPARGPTEAFF | TGTGCCAGCTCACCGGCAAGGGGGCCGACTGAAGCTTTCTTT
TRBJ2-3 | . | TRBV27 | . | CASSPSASRDTQYF | TGTGCCAGCAGTCCATCGGCTAGCAGAGATACGCAGTATTTT
TRBJ2-1 | . | TRBV6-6 | . | CASSYLSPGSYNEQFF | TGTGCCAGCAGTTACTTGTCACCTGGCTCCTACAATGAGCAGTTCTTC
TRBJ2-7 | . | TRBV11-2 | . | CASSLEGYRSYEQYF | TGTGCCAGCAGCTTAGAGGGATACCGCTCCTACGAGCAGTACTTC
TRBJ1-1 | . | TRBV18 | TRBD1 | CASSNGTGGADTEAFF | TGTGCCAGCTCAAACGGGACAGGGGGCGCGGACACTGAAGCTTTCTTT
TRBJ2-3 | . | TRBV7-8 | TRBD2 | CASSFLAGHYTDTQYF | TGTGCCAGCAGCTTCCTAGCGGGACACTACACAGATACGCAGTATTTT
TRBJ2-7 | many | TRBV30 | TRBD2 | CAWTPGREQYF | TGTGCCTGGACCCCGGGGAGGGAACAGTACTTC
TRBJ2-7 | . | TRBV6-6 | . | CASSLAGGASYEQYF | TGTGCCAGCAGCCTAGCTGGAGGGGCCTCCTACGAGCAGTACTTC
TRBJ2-2 | . | TRBV7-9 | . | CASSFGSYTGELFF | TGTGCCAGCAGCTTCGGCAGCTACACCGGGGAGCTGTTTTTT
TRBJ2-1 | . | TRBV30 | . | CAWSVGSGRNGFF | TGTGCCTGGAGTGTAGGCTCCGGGAGAAATGGGTTCTTC
TRBJ1-6 | many | TRBV9 | . | CASSSYYVAGSPLHF | TGTGCCAGCAGCTCATACTACGTAGCCGGTTCACCCCTCCACTTT
TRBJ1-5 | . | TRBV5-6 | TRBD1 | CASSSRQGARASQPQHF | TGTGCCAGCAGCTCGAGGCAGGGGGCCCGGGCTAGTCAGCCCCAGCATTTT
TRBJ2-5 | . | TRBV19 | TRBD1 | CATRAATGPQETQYF | TGTGCCACAAGAGCAGCGACAGGGCCTCAAGAGACCCAGTACTTC
TRBJ2-7 | . | TRBV5-8 | . | CASTTRRAAYEQYF | TGTGCCAGCACCACCCGCAGGGCCGCCTACGAGCAGTACTTC
TRBJ1-3 | . | TRBV5-1 | . | CASSFGGRGGNTIYF | TGCGCCAGCAGCTTCGGGGGACGTGGAGGAAACACCATATATTTT
TRBJ1-1 | . | TRBV15 | . | CATSRGGTVAEAFF | TGTGCCACCAGCAGGGGCGGAACGGTTGCTGAAGCTTTCTTT
TRBJ1-5 | . | TRBV15 | . | CATSRDRGGKSNQPQHF | TGTGCCACCAGCAGAGATCGCGGAGGGAAAAGCAATCAGCCCCAGCATTTT
TRBJ2-7 | . | TRBV29-1 | . | CSVEKDLEQYF | TGCAGCGTTGAAAAGGACCTCGAGCAGTACTTC
TRBJ2-1 | . | TRBV4-3 | TRBD2 | CASSRRTSGGMWGYNEQFF | TGCGCCAGCAGCCGCAGGACTAGCGGGGGGATGTGGGGCTACAATGAGCAGTTCTTC
TRBJ1-6 | few | TRBV7-2 | . | CASSLSRANSPLHF | TGTGCCAGCAGCTTATCCAGGGCCAATTCACCCCTCCACTTT
TRBJ1-4 | . | TRBV6-5 | . | CASRSSGGLREKLFF | TGTGCCAGCAGGTCATCGGGGGGCCTTAGAGAAAAACTGTTTTTT